This is a list of T cell receptor beta chains from one sample in a study of blood T cell repertoires in COVID-19. The assay was immunoSEQ multiplex PCR, and TCRdb's table has in-frame clones only and misses some. The repertoire holds approximately 300,000 clones, 85% seen once, with 1.5% to 2% in the top ten. Source material: PBMCs or T cells enriched from blood (not recorded which). These receptors were obtained from a woman in her twenties or thirties who had been exposed to COVID-19. Each CDR3 is given with its conserved first and last residue. A D gene is named only where the DNA matches it firmly. Size values are once, few and many counts, or a class for expanded clones, and some rows have none.

v_gene	j_gene	abundance	len	d_gene	CDR3aa	CDR3nt
TRBV7-2	TRBJ2-2	-	16	TRBD1	CASSVRGQGSTGELFF	TGTGCCAGCAGCGTTAGAGGACAGGGTAGTACCGGGGAGCTGTTTTTT
TRBV3-1/TRBV3-2	TRBJ2-4	-	14	TRBD1	CASSQGQGRNIQYF	TGTGCCAGCAGCCAAGGACAGGGGAGGAACATTCAGTACTTC
TRBV14	TRBJ2-6	-	17	-	CASSQDNGGVGANVLTF	TGTGCCAGCAGCCAAGATAATGGAGGGGTTGGGGCCAACGTCCTGACTTTC
TRBV7-3	TRBJ1-6	-	15	-	CASSLSPGNNSPLHF	TGTGCCAGCAGCTTAAGTCCAGGGAATAATTCACCCCTCCACTTT
TRBV24-1	TRBJ2-1	-	18	-	CATSDSSMEGSSYNEQFF	TGTGCCACCAGTGATTCCTCAATGGAGGGAAGCTCCTACAATGAGCAGTTCTTC
TRBV11-3	TRBJ2-2	-	13	-	CASTPTGTGELFF	TGTGCCAGCACCCCCACGGGCACCGGGGAGCTGTTTTTT
TRBV28	TRBJ2-7	-	16	TRBD2	CASRTQLAGGTYEQYF	TGTGCCAGCAGGACGCAATTAGCGGGGGGGACGTACGAGCAGTACTTC
TRBV2	TRBJ2-7	-	12	-	CASSGQTYEQYF	TGTGCCAGCAGTGGACAGACCTACGAGCAGTACTTC
TRBV7-9	TRBJ1-3	-	16	-	CASSQGSSGSGNTIYF	TGTGCCAGCAGCCAGGGGTCCAGTGGCTCTGGAAACACCATATATTTT
TRBV3-1/TRBV3-2	TRBJ2-3	-	15	-	CASSQDGIGADTQYF	TGTGCCAGCAGCCAAGACGGGATAGGTGCAGATACGCAGTATTTT
TRBV5-1	TRBJ2-5	-	14	TRBD1	CASSPGQAQETQYF	TGCGCCAGCAGCCCTGGACAGGCCCAAGAGACCCAGTACTTC
TRBV6-5	TRBJ1-1	-	14	-	CASRLTGSDTEAFF	TGTGCCAGCAGACTTACAGGGTCCGACACTGAAGCTTTCTTT
TRBV27	TRBJ1-2	-	13	TRBD1	CASSLTGGFGYTF	TGTGCCAGCAGTTTGACAGGGGGCTTTGGCTACACCTTC
TRBV7-8	TRBJ2-3	-	14	TRBD1	CASSRDRDGDTQYF	TGTGCCAGCAGCCGGGACAGGGATGGGGATACGCAGTATTTT
TRBV5-4	TRBJ2-7	-	15	-	CASSKAGSTTYEQYF	TGTGCCAGCAGCAAAGCCGGGAGCACTACCTACGAGCAGTACTTC
TRBV30	TRBJ2-7	-	12	TRBD2	CAFSGGALEQYF	TGTGCCTTCAGCGGGGGGGCCCTCGAGCAGTACTTC
TRBV19	TRBJ2-7	-	14	TRBD1	CASRSGTGVYEQYF	TGTGCCAGTAGATCCGGGACAGGGGTCTACGAGCAGTACTTC
TRBV4-1	TRBJ2-1	-	16	-	CASSQVETSLDNEQFF	TGCGCCAGCAGCCAAGTAGAAACTAGTCTAGATAATGAGCAGTTCTTC
TRBV4-2	TRBJ2-7	-	12	-	CAAGQPPYEQYF	TGTGCCGCGGGACAGCCGCCCTACGAGCAGTACTTC
TRBV6-5	TRBJ1-6	-	15	TRBD1	CASSYQTGGNSPLHF	TGTGCCAGCAGTTACCAGACAGGGGGGAATTCACCCCTCCACTTT
TRBV3-1/TRBV3-2	TRBJ2-1	-	18	TRBD2	CASSQVPQSGGAGGEQFF	TGTGCCAGCAGCCAAGTCCCGCAAAGCGGGGGGGCCGGCGGTGAGCAGTTCTTC
TRBV30	TRBJ1-1	-	14	-	CAWSRWEGRREAFF	TGTGCCTGGAGCAGGTGGGAGGGGAGACGTGAAGCTTTCTTT
TRBV7-3	TRBJ2-5	-	14	TRBD2	CASSRTSGLETQYF	TGTGCCAGCAGCCGGACTAGCGGGTTAGAGACCCAGTACTTC
TRBV27	TRBJ1-3	-	14	-	CASSLRGSGNTIYF	TGTGCCAGCAGTTTGCGGGGGTCTGGAAACACCATATATTTT
TRBV21-1	TRBJ2-3	-	16	-	CASSKSRQGGRDTQYF	TGTGCCAGCAGCAAAAGTCGACAGGGAGGAAGAGATACGCAGTATTTT
TRBV2	TRBJ2-3	-	17	TRBD2	CASEGLAEPISTDTQYF	TGTGCCTCGGAGGGACTAGCGGAGCCTATTAGCACAGATACGCAGTATTTT
TRBV29-1	TRBJ1-1	-	15	TRBD1	CSVEGTGGENTEAFF	TGCAGCGTTGAAGGGACAGGGGGGGAGAACACTGAAGCTTTCTTT
TRBV12-5	TRBJ2-7	-	12	-	CASGPGRYEQYF	TGTGCTAGTGGCCCTGGGAGATACGAGCAGTACTTC
TRBV2	TRBJ2-7	-	13	-	CASRKDSVNEQYF	TGTGCCAGCCGGAAGGACAGCGTAAACGAGCAGTACTTC
TRBV7-3	TRBJ2-1	-	15	-	CASSPTLGLFNEQFF	TGTGCCAGCAGCCCAACCCTCGGACTTTTCAATGAGCAGTTCTTC
TRBV27	TRBJ2-1	-	15	TRBD2	CASSLGTSGYNEQFF	TGTGCCAGCAGTTTAGGGACTAGCGGCTACAATGAGCAGTTCTTC
TRBV2	TRBJ1-2	-	15	-	CASRHPGKDAYGYTF	TGTGCCAGCAGGCATCCGGGAAAAGACGCCTATGGCTACACCTTC
TRBV2	TRBJ1-5	once	15	-	CASSAGTQGNQPQHF	TGTGCCAGCAGTGCCGGGACTCAGGGCAATCAGCCCCAGCATTTT
TRBV28	TRBJ1-2	-	13	TRBD1	CASRTGGRVGYTF	TGTGCCAGTCGGACAGGGGGAAGGGTCGGCTACACCTTC
TRBV19	TRBJ2-7	-	20	TRBD2	CASSMKLGTGTSGRGYEQYF	TGTGCCAGTAGTATGAAGTTAGGGACCGGGACTAGCGGGAGAGGCTACGAGCAGTACTTC
TRBV2	TRBJ1-6	-	14	-	CASSEWGVNSPLHF	TGTGCCAGCAGTGAATGGGGAGTGAATTCACCCCTCCACTTT
TRBV19	TRBJ2-3	-	15	-	CASSISLAETDTQYF	TGTGCCAGTAGTATTTCCCTCGCAGAAACAGATACGCAGTATTTT
TRBV15	TRBJ2-7	-	14	TRBD2	CATSSQGGGYEQYF	TGTGCCACCAGTTCGCAGGGCGGGGGCTACGAGCAGTACTTC
TRBV4-1	TRBJ1-2	-	18	-	CASSQGPGLAEANYGYTF	TGCGCCAGCAGCCAAGGTCCCGGGTTGGCAGAGGCTAACTATGGCTACACCTTC
TRBV28	TRBJ1-1	-	14	TRBD1	CASSLLQGKTEAFF	TGTGCCAGCAGTTTATTACAGGGGAAGACTGAAGCTTTCTTT
TRBV2	TRBJ1-5	-	18	TRBD1	CASSEATGAPYSNQPQHF	TGTGCCAGCAGTGAAGCAACAGGGGCCCCTTATAGCAATCAGCCCCAGCATTTT
TRBV7-3	TRBJ2-1	-	16	TRBD2	CASSLKLAGGYNEQFF	TGCGCCAGCAGCTTAAAACTAGCGGGAGGTTACAATGAGCAGTTCTTC
TRBV28	TRBJ2-1	-	14	TRBD2	CAGALAGGHNEQFF	TGTGCCGGAGCTCTGGCGGGGGGTCACAATGAGCAGTTCTTC
TRBV11-2	TRBJ1-4	-	13	-	CASSIQGTEKLFF	TGTGCCAGCAGCATACAGGGCACTGAAAAACTGTTTTTT
TRBV7-8	TRBJ1-5	-	15	-	CASSLERRSNQPQHF	TGTGCCAGCAGCTTAGAGCGCCGGAGCAATCAGCCCCAGCATTTT
TRBV19	TRBJ1-5	-	13	-	CASSIGFQQPQHF	TGTGCCAGTAGTATAGGGTTCCAGCAGCCCCAGCATTTT
TRBV5-5	TRBJ1-1	-	15	-	CASSFLGAVGTEAFF	TGTGCCAGCAGCTTCTTAGGGGCGGTGGGCACTGAAGCTTTCTTT
TRBV27	TRBJ1-1	many	16	TRBD1	CASSALGRGQMTEAFF	TGTGCCAGCAGTGCCTTGGGCAGGGGGCAAATGACTGAAGCTTTCTTT
TRBV19	TRBJ1-5	-	15	-	CASSWSSSNNQPQHF	TGTGCCAGTAGTTGGAGTAGTTCCAACAATCAGCCCCAGCATTTT
TRBV28	TRBJ2-1	-	15	TRBD1	CASSSGDRVNNEQFF	TGTGCCAGCAGTTCGGGGGACAGGGTGAACAATGAGCAGTTCTTC
TRBV29-1	TRBJ1-2	few	13	TRBD1	CSAGSGGASGYTF	TGCAGCGCTGGCTCAGGGGGCGCTTCTGGCTACACCTTC
TRBV3-1/TRBV3-2	TRBJ2-2	-	14	-	CASSPRTDTGELFF	TGTGCCAGCAGCCCCCGGACAGACACCGGGGAGCTGTTTTTT
TRBV6-2/TRBV6-3	TRBJ2-7	-	12	-	CASSYRRGEQYF	TGTGCCAGCAGTTATCGTAGGGGTGAGCAGTACTTC
TRBV12-3/TRBV12-4	TRBJ2-3	-	12	TRBD1	CASRQGGDTQYF	TGTGCCAGCCGACAGGGTGGCGATACGCAGTATTTT